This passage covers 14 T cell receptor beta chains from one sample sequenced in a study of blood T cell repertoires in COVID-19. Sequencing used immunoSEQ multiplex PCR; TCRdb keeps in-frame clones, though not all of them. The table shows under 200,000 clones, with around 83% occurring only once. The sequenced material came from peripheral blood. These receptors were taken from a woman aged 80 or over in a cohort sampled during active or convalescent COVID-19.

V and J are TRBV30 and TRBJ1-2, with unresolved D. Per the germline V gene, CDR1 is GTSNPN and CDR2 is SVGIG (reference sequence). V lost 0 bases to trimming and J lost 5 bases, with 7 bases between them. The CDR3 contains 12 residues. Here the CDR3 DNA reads TGTGCCTGGAGTGTAAACACGTATGGCTACACCTTC. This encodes CAWSVNTYGYTF.

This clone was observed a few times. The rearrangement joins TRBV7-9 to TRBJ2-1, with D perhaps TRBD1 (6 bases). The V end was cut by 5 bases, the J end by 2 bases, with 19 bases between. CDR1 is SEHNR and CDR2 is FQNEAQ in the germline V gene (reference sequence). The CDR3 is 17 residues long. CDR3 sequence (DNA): TGTGCCAGCAGCCGCACGGCTTTAAGGACAGCCTACAATGAGCAGTTCTTC. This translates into CASSRTALRTAYNEQFF.

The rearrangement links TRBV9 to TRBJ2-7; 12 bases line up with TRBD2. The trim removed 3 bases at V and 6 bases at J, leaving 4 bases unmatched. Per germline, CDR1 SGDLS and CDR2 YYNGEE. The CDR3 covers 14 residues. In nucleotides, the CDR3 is TGTGCCAGCAGCGGACTAGCGGGAGACCGCGAGCAGTACGTC. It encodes CASSGLAGDREQYV.

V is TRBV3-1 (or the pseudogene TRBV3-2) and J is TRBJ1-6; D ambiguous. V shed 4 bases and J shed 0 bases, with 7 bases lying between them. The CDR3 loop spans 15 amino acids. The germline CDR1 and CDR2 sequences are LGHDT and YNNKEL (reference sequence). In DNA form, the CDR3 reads TGTGCCAGCAGCCCAGGTGCCTCCTATAATTCACCCCTCCACTTT. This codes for CASSPGASYNSPLHF.

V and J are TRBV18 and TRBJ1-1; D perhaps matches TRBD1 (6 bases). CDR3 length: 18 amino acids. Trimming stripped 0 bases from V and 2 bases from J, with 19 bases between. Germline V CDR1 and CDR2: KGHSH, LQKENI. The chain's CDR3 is CASSPPGRGLMLNTEAFF. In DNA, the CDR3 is TGTGCCAGCTCACCACCGGGGAGGGGGTTGATGTTAAACACTGAAGCTTTCTTT.

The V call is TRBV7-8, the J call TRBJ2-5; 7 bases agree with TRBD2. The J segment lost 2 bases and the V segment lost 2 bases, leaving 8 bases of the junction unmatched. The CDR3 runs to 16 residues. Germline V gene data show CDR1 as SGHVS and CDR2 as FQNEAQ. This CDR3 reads CASSLKYLGGQETQYF. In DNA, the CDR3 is TGTGCCAGCAGCTTAAAGTATTTGGGGGGGCAAGAGACCCAGTACTTC. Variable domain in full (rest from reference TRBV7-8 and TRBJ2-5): GAGVSQSPRYKVAKRGQDVALRCDPISGHVSLFWYQQALGQGPEFLTYFQNEAQLDKSGLPSDRFFAERPEGSVSTLKIQRTQQEDSAVYLCASSLKYLGGQETQYFGPGTRLLVL.

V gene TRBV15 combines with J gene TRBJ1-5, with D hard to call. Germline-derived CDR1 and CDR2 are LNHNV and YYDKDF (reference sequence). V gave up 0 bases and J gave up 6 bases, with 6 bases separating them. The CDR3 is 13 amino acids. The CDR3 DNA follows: TGTGCCACCAGCAGAGATCTTGTTCAGCCCCAGCATTTT. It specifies CATSRDLVQPQHF. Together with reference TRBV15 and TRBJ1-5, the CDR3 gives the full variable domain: DAMVIQNPRYQVTQFGKPVTLSCSQTLNHNVMYWYQQKSSQAPKLLFHYYDKDFNNEADTPDNFQSRRPNTSFCFLDIRSPGLGDTAMYLCATSRDLVQPQHFGDGTRLSIL.

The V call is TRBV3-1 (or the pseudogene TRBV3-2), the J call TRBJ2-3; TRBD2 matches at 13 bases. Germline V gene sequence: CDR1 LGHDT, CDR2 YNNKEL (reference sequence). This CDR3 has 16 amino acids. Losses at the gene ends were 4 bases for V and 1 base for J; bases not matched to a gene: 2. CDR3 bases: TGTGCCAGCAGCCCCGGACTAGCGGGGGGCACAGATACGCAGTATTTT. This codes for CASSPGLAGGTDTQYF.

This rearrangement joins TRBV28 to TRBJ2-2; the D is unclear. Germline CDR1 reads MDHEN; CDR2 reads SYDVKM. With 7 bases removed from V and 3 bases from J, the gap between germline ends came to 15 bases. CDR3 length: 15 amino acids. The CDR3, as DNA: TGTGCCAGCACCTTGACCCTCGGGTACACCGGGGAGCTGTTTTTT. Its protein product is CASTLTLGYTGELFF.

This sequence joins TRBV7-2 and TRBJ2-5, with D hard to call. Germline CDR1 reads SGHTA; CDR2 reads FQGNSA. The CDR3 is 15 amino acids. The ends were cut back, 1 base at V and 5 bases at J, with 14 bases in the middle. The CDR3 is CASSLGPPAEETQYF. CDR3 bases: TGTGCCAGCAGCTTAGGTCCCCCGGCGGAGGAGACCCAGTACTTC.

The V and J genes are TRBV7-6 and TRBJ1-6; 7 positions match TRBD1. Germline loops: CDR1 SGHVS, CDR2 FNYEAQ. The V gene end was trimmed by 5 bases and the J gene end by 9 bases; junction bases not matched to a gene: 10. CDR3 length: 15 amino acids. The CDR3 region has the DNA TGTGCCAGCAGCCAGGGGGGATTAACGAGTTCACCCCTCCACTTT. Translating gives CASSQGGLTSSPLHF. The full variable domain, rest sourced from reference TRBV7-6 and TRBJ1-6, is GAGVSQSPRYKVTKRGQDVALRCDPISGHVSLYWYRQALGQGPEFLTYFNYEAQQDKSGLPNDRFSAERPEGSISTLTIQRTEQRDSAMYRCASSQGGLTSSPLHFGNGTRLTVT.

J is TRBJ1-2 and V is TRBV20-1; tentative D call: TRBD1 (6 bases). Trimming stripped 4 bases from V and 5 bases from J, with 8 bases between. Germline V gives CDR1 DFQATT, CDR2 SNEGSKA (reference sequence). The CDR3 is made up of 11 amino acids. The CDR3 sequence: CSANGQYGYTF. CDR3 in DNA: TGCAGTGCTAACGGACAGTATGGCTACACCTTC.

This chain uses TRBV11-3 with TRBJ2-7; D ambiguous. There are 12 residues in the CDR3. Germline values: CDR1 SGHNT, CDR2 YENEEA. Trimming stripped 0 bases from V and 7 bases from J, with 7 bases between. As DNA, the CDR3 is TGTGCCAGCAGCTTAGATTCGGGTGAGCAGTACTTC. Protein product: CASSLDSGEQYF.

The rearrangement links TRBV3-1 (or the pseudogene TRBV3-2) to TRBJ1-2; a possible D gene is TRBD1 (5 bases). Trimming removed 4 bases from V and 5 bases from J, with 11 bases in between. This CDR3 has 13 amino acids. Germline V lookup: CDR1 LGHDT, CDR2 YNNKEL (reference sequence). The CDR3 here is CASSPRVPYGYTF. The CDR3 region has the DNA TGTGCCAGCAGCCCCAGGGTTCCATATGGCTACACCTTC.